This TCR beta chain was captured in a study of T cells in Graves' hyperthyroidism and ophthalmopathy. Study in general: Specimen type is peripheral blood, collected at initial diagnosis prior to any treatment.

The study left out patients who had uncontrolled infection, other autoimmune disease, pregnancy or lactation. Diagnoses used clinical symptoms, serum thyroxine and TRAb, thyroid ultrasound and orbital computed tomography. Amplification targeted TCR beta CDR3 regions from RNA transcripts. A first-round RT-PCR of the TCR CDR3 used the HTBI primer set. TCRdb passed the multiplex PCR reads through MiXCR, listing each CDR3 protein once. The repertoire holds roughly 250,000 distinct CDR3 sequences, just over 14% seen once, with about an eighth in the top ten. This clonotype was seen only once. Germline values: CDR1 PRHDT, CDR2 FYEKMQ (reference sequence). The CDR3 extends over 17 amino acids. The J segment lost 8 bases and the V segment lost 0 bases, leaving 13 bases of the junction unmatched.

The gene calls are TRBV13 and TRBJ2-1, with 7 bases aligning to TRBD2. The material sequenced was blood. This sequence originates from a middle-aged woman with Graves' hyperthyroidism that later progressed to Graves' ophthalmopathy. The CDR3 protein is CASSLGLTGLGYDEQFF. The CDR3 DNA follows: TGTGCCAGCAGCTTAGGCCTAACAGGACTAGGATACGATGAGCAGTTCTTC.